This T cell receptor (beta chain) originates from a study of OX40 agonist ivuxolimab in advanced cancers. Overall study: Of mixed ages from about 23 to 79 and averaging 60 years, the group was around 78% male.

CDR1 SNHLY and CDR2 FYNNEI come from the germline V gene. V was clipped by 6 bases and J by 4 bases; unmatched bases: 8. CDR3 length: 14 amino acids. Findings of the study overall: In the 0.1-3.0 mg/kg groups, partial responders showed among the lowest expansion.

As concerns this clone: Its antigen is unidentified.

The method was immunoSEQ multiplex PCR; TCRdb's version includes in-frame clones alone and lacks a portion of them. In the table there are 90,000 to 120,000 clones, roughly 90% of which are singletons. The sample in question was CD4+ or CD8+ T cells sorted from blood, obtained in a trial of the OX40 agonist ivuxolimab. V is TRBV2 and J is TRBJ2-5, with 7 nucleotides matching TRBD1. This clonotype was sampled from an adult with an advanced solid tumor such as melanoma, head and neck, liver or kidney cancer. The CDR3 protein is CASRSDRVRETQYF. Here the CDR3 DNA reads TGTGCCAGCAGGTCCGACAGGGTACGAGAGACCCAGTACTTC.